A selection of T cell receptor beta chains follows, all from one sample in a study of T cells in Graves' hyperthyroidism and ophthalmopathy. TCRdb reprocessed the multiplex PCR reads with MiXCR, giving one entry per CDR3 protein. The sample consists of about 59,000 distinct CDR3 sequences, roughly 58% of them appearing once. Sequenced sample: blood. All receptors come from a woman aged 55-70 years with Graves' ophthalmopathy. The CDR3 runs from the conserved cysteine through the conserved F or W. The D gene is left open where the match is weak. Only some rows state a clone size, as once, few, many or a class for expanded clones.

d_gene	abundance	v_gene	j_gene	CDR3nt	CDR3aa
TRBD1	many	TRBV3-1	TRBJ2-2	TGTGCCAGCAGCGGACGGGACAGGGGTGCCGGGGAGCTGTTTTTT	CASSGRDRGAGELFF
NA	many	TRBV27	TRBJ1-5	TGTGCCAGCAGTTTCGGCAGGGGCGGGCAGCCCCAGCATTTT	CASSFGRGGQPQHF
NA	many	TRBV5-1	TRBJ1-4	TGCGCCAGCAGCAGAGGAGGAGTTAATGAAAAACTGTTTTTT	CASSRGGVNEKLFF
TRBD1	medium-sized	TRBV20-1	TRBJ1-6	TGCAGTGCCGTCGACTACTGGACAGGGGAGTCACCCCTCCACTTT	CSAVDYWTGESPLHF
NA	NA	TRBV20-1	TRBJ2-3	TGCAGTGCTAGAGATTTCAGCCGTGGGGGGGCTCCCACAGATACGCAGTATTTT	CSARDFSRGGAPTDTQYF
TRBD1	many	TRBV6-1	TRBJ1-6	TGTGCCAGCAGTGAATCTGCCGGGACAGGGGGGTCACCCCTCCACTTT	CASSESAGTGGSPLHF
NA	few	TRBV15	TRBJ2-1	TGTGCCACCAGCAGTGGACTATCCTACAATGAGCAGTTCTTC	CATSSGLSYNEQFF
TRBD1	many	TRBV5-5	TRBJ2-1	TGTGCCAGCGCAGGACAGGGGACCCATGAGCAGTTCTTC	CASAGQGTHEQFF
NA	many	TRBV20-1	TRBJ2-3	TGCAGTGCACCACCCCAAAGGGGCGCAGATACGCAGTATTTT	CSAPPQRGADTQYF
NA	NA	TRBV11-2	TRBJ1-1	TGTGCCAGCAGCCCTTTGGGGTCCGGCACTGAAGCTTTCTTT	CASSPLGSGTEAFF
NA	many	TRBV9	TRBJ1-5	TGTGCCAGCAGCGTAGACCAGGTCCAGCCCCAGCATTTT	CASSVDQVQPQHF
NA	many	TRBV27	TRBJ1-4	TGTGCCAGCAGCCCTGACGTTGGAGTCTATGAAAAACTGTTTTTT	CASSPDVGVYEKLFF
NA	NA	TRBV2	TRBJ2-1	TGTGCCAGCAGTGCGGCTAGTGGCTCCTACAATGAGCAGTTCTTC	CASSAASGSYNEQFF
NA	NA	TRBV6-5	TRBJ2-1	TGTGCCAGCTCTCAGAGGGGATATCTTTTCTACAATGAGCAGTTCTTC	CASSQRGYLFYNEQFF
TRBD2	many	TRBV5-6	TRBJ2-7	TGTGCCAGCAGCTTGGATGGCGGGGGGACTAGCGCCTACGAGCAGTACTTC	CASSLDGGGTSAYEQYF
TRBD1	many	TRBV12-3/TRBV12-4	TRBJ2-1	TGTGCCAGCAGAACTACAGGGGATGAGCAGTTCTTC	CASRTTGDEQFF
NA	NA	TRBV12-3/TRBV12-4	TRBJ1-1	TGTGCCAGCAGTTTGCTTACGGGGGGCACTGAAGCTTTCTTT	CASSLLTGGTEAFF
NA	NA	TRBV7-2	TRBJ2-1	TGTGCCAGCAGCTTCGCTACCTTCAATGAGCAGTTCTTC	CASSFATFNEQFF
TRBD2	many	TRBV19	TRBJ2-1	TGTGCCAGTAGTGGGCGGGAGGGCCTAGGGGATGAGCAGTTCTTC	CASSGREGLGDEQFF
TRBD2	many	TRBV7-6	TRBJ2-1	TGTGCCAGCAGCCGCGGGGGGGCCTGGAGCACACCTGAGCAGTTCTTC	CASSRGGAWSTPEQFF
TRBD2	NA	TRBV7-8	TRBJ2-7	TGTGCCAGCAGCTTAAGCGGTAGCGGGACCTACGAGCGGTACTTC	CASSLSGSGTYERYF
NA	few	TRBV24-1	TRBJ2-3	TGTGCCACCAGTGATCAAGGGGGGTGGTCAGATACGCAGTATTTT	CATSDQGGWSDTQYF
NA	NA	TRBV7-2	TRBJ2-7	TGTGCCAGCAGCTTAGCCGGACACTCCTACGAGCAGTACTTC	CASSLAGHSYEQYF
NA	medium-sized	TRBV20-1	TRBJ1-2	TGCAGTGCTGGCAACAGGGTTACTGATGGCTACACCTTC	CSAGNRVTDGYTF
TRBD1	NA	TRBV19	TRBJ2-7	TGTGCTAGTAGTATAGGACAGGGGAACGAGCAATACTTC	CASSIGQGNEQYF
NA	once	TRBV12-1	TRBJ2-7	TGTGCCAGCATCCTTGCGGGCGGCGGCCGCCGAGAAACCTACGAGCAGTACTTC	CASILAGGGRRETYEQYF
TRBD2	few	TRBV10-3	TRBJ2-1	TGTGCCATCAGTGAGGCGGGGGAGAGTGAGCAGTTCTTC	CAISEAGESEQFF